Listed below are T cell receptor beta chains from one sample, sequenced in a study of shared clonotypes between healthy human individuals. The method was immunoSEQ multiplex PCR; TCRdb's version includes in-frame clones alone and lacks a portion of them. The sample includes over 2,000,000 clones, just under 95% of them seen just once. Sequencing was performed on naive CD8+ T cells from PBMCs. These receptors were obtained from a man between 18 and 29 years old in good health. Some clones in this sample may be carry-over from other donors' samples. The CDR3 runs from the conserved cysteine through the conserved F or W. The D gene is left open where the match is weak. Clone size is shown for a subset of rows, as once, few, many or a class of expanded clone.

CDR3aa: CASSLSMGEAAYEQYF
CDR3nt: TGTGCCAGCAGTTTATCTATGGGGGAAGCGGCCTACGAGCAGTACTTC
j_gene: TRBJ2-7
v_gene: TRBV27
abundance: once
d_gene: .

CDR3aa: CASSRLSLYEQYF
CDR3nt: TGTGCCAGCAGTCGACTCTCCCTTTACGAGCAGTACTTC
j_gene: TRBJ2-7
v_gene: TRBV14
abundance: .
d_gene: .

CDR3aa: CASSGTDGPYEQYF
CDR3nt: TGTGCCAGCAGCGGTACGGACGGACCCTACGAGCAGTACTTC
j_gene: TRBJ2-7
v_gene: TRBV5-4
abundance: .
d_gene: .

CDR3aa: CASSQEGGENIQYF
CDR3nt: TGCGCCAGCAGCCAAGAGGGGGGGGAAAACATTCAGTACTTC
j_gene: TRBJ2-4
v_gene: TRBV4-3
abundance: .
d_gene: TRBD2

CDR3aa: CASSLFASGADTQYF
CDR3nt: TGTGCCAGCAGTTTATTCGCTAGCGGGGCCGATACGCAGTATTTT
j_gene: TRBJ2-3
v_gene: TRBV27
abundance: .
d_gene: TRBD2

CDR3aa: CASSYDRGYEQYF
CDR3nt: TGTGCCAGCAGTTACGACAGGGGCTACGAGCAGTACTTC
j_gene: TRBJ2-7
v_gene: TRBV7-9
abundance: .
d_gene: TRBD1

CDR3aa: CASSLAVQGFYEQYF
CDR3nt: TGCGCCAGCAGCTTGGCGGTTCAGGGATTCTACGAGCAGTACTTC
j_gene: TRBJ2-7
v_gene: TRBV5-1
abundance: .
d_gene: .

CDR3aa: CASSYRGWDRGIDEQFF
CDR3nt: TGTGCCAGCAGTTACAGGGGTTGGGACAGGGGAATCGATGAGCAGTTCTTC
j_gene: TRBJ2-1
v_gene: TRBV27
abundance: .
d_gene: TRBD1

CDR3aa: CAIYGGGPGYGYTF
CDR3nt: TGTGCCATATACGGCGGGGGGCCGGGCTATGGCTACACCTTC
j_gene: TRBJ1-2
v_gene: TRBV6-1
abundance: .
d_gene: .

CDR3aa: CASSRVWEGREKLFF
CDR3nt: TGCGCCAGCAGCCGGGTTTGGGAAGGACGGGAAAAACTGTTTTTT
j_gene: TRBJ1-4
v_gene: TRBV4-3
abundance: .
d_gene: .

CDR3aa: CASRDRTVLNTEAFF
CDR3nt: TGTGCCAGCAGGGACAGGACAGTCCTCAACACTGAAGCTTTCTTT
j_gene: TRBJ1-1
v_gene: TRBV2
abundance: .
d_gene: TRBD1

CDR3aa: CASSLRGAYGNTIYF
CDR3nt: TGTGCCAGCAGTTTAAGGGGGGCATATGGAAACACCATATATTTT
j_gene: TRBJ1-3
v_gene: TRBV27
abundance: .
d_gene: .

CDR3aa: CASSPRLSDTQYF
CDR3nt: TGTGCCAGTAGTCCCCGGCTTTCAGATACGCAGTATTTT
j_gene: TRBJ2-3
v_gene: TRBV19
abundance: once
d_gene: .

CDR3aa: CATKPGELFF
CDR3nt: TGTGCCACCAAGCCCGGGGAGCTGTTTTTT
j_gene: TRBJ2-2
v_gene: TRBV7-9
abundance: .
d_gene: .

CDR3aa: CASSFTAEGSSGANVLTF
CDR3nt: TGTGCCAGCAGCTTTACGGCGGAGGGGTCTTCTGGGGCCAACGTCCTGACTTTC
j_gene: TRBJ2-6
v_gene: TRBV9
abundance: .
d_gene: .

CDR3aa: CASSLFGTGSYEQYF
CDR3nt: TGTGCCAGCAGCTTGTTCGGGACAGGATCCTACGAGCAGTACTTC
j_gene: TRBJ2-7
v_gene: TRBV13
abundance: .
d_gene: TRBD1

CDR3aa: CASSPVHLSTEAFF
CDR3nt: TGTGCCAGCAGCCCGGTGCACCTGAGCACTGAAGCTTTCTTT
j_gene: TRBJ1-1
v_gene: TRBV7-9
abundance: .
d_gene: .

CDR3aa: CASSPIDPYEQYF
CDR3nt: TGTGCCAGCAGTCCAATTGACCCCTACGAGCAGTACTTC
j_gene: TRBJ2-7
v_gene: TRBV28
abundance: .
d_gene: .